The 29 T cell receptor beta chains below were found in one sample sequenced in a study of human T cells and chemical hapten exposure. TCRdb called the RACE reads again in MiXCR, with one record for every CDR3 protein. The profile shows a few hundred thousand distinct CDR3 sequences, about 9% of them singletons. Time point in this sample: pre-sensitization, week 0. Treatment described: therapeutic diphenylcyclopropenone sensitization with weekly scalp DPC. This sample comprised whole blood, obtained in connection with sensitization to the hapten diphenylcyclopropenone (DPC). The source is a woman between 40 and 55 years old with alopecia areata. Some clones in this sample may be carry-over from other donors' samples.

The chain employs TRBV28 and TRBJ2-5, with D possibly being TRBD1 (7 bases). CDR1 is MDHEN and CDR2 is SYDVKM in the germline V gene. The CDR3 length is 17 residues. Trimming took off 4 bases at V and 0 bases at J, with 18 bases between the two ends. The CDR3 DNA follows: TGTGCCAGCAGTTCCCTCCGGGCGGGACAGTACCAAGAGACCCAGTACTTC. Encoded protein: CASSSLRAGQYQETQYF.

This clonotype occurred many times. CDR3 in DNA: TGTGCCACCAGCCGAGGATTGGACAGCTCCTACGAGCAGTACTTC. Protein sequence: CATSRGLDSSYEQYF. This sequence joins TRBV15 and TRBJ2-7, with a possible D match to TRBD1 (6 bases). The ends were cut back, 5 bases at V and 0 bases at J, with 14 bases in the middle. CDR1 and CDR2 (germline): LNHNV, YYDKDF (reference sequence). The CDR3 consists of 15 residues.

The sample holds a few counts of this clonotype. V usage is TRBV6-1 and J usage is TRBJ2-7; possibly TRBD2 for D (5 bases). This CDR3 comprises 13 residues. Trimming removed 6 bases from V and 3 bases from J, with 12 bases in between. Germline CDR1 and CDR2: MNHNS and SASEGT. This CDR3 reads CASRLAGYYEQYF. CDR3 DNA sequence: TGTGCCAGCAGACTGGCGGGTTACTACGAGCAGTACTTC.

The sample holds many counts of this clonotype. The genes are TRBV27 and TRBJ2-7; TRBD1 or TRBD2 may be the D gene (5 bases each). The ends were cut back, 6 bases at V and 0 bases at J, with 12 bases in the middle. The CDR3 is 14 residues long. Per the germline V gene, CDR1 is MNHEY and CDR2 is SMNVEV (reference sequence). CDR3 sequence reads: CASSRDGPSYEQYF. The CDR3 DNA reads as TGTGCCAGCAGCCGGGACGGACCCTCCTACGAGCAGTACTTC.

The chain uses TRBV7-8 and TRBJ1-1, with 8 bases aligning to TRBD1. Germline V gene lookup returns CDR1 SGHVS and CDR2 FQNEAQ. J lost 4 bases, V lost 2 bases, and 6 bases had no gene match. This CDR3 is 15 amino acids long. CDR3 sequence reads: CASSLWAGGSTEAFF. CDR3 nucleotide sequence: TGTGCCAGCAGCTTATGGGCAGGGGGCAGCACTGAAGCTTTCTTT.

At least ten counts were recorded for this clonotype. The chain's CDR3 is CASPVAGELFF. As DNA, the CDR3 is TGTGCCAGCCCCGTCGCCGGGGAGCTGTTTTTT. The rearrangement links TRBV6-1 to TRBJ2-2; D unresolved. V lost 8 bases and J 6 bases, leaving 7 bases between the germline ends. The CDR3 has 11 amino acids. Germline values: CDR1 MNHNS, CDR2 SASEGT.

The CDR3 loop is CASRTSGSADTQYF. The CDR3 bases are TGTGCCAGCAGGACTAGTGGGTCGGCAGATACGCAGTATTTT. The rearrangement joins TRBV28 to TRBJ2-3, with D perhaps TRBD2 (6 bases). Trimming removed 6 bases at V and 4 bases at J, with 14 bases between. Germline loops: CDR1 MDHEN, CDR2 SYDVKM. CDR3 length: 14 amino acids.

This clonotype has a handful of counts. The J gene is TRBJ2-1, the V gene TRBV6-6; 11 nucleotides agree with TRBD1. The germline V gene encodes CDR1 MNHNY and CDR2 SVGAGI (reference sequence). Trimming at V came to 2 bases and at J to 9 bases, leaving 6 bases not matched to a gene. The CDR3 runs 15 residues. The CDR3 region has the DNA TGTGCCAGCAGTTACACCCGGACAGGGGGCGGTGAGCAGTTCTTC. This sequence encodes CASSYTRTGGGEQFF.

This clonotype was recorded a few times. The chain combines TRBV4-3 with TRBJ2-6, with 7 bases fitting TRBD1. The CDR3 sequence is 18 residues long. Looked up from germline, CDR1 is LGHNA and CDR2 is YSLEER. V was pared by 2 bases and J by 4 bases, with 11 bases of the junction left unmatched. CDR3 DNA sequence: TGCGCCAGCAGCCAACTTGGGACAGCCGTTTTAGGGGCCAACGTCCTGACTTTC. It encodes CASSQLGTAVLGANVLTF.

As DNA, the CDR3 is TGTGCCATCAGGAATACGGACACCTCTGGAAACACCATATATTTT. It is translated as CAIRNTDTSGNTIYF. V is TRBV10-3 and J is TRBJ1-3, with D perhaps TRBD1 (5 bases). CDR3 size: 15 residues. Germline CDR1 is ENHRY and CDR2 is SYGVKD. V was shortened by 6 bases and J by 0 bases, with 12 bases between the two germline ends.

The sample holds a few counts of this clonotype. The CDR3 here is CATSGQTNNQPQHF. CDR3 coding DNA: TGTGCCACCTCCGGACAGACTAACAATCAGCCCCAGCATTTT. The chain couples TRBV24-1 to TRBJ1-5; perhaps TRBD1 as D (6 bases). This CDR3 has 14 amino acids. Germline loops: CDR1 KGHDR, CDR2 SFDVKD. V lost 9 bases, J lost 3 bases, and 14 bases lay in between.

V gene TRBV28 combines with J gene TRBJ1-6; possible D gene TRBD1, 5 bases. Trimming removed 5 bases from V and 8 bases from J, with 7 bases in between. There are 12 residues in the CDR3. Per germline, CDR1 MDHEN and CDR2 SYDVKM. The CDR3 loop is CASSVQDSPLHF. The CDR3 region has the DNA TGTGCCAGCAGTGTACAGGATTCACCCCTCCACTTT.

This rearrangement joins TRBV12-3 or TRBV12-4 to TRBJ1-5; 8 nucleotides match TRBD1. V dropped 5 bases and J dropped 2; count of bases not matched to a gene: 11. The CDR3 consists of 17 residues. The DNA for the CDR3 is TGTGCCAGCAGTCCCGGGACAGGCCTGATGGGCAATCAGCCCCAGCATTTT. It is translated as CASSPGTGLMGNQPQHF.

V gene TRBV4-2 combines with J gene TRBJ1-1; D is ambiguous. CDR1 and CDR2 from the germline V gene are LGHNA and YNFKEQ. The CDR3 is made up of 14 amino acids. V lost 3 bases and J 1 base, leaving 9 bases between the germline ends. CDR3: CASSHLEGNTEAFF. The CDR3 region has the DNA TGTGCCAGCAGCCATCTGGAGGGGAACACTGAAGCTTTCTTT.

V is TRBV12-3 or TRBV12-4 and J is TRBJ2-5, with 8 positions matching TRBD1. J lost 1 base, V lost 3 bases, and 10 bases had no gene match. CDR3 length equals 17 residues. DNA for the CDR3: TGTGCCAGCAGTTTGGACAGGGTGGGATCAGGCCAAGAGACCCAGTACTTC. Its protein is CASSLDRVGSGQETQYF.

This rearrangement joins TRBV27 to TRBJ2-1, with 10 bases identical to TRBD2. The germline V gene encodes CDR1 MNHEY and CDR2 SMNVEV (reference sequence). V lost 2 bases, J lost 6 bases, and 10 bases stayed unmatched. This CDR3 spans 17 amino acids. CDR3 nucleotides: TGTGCCAGCAGTTTACCCTCTAGCGGGGGAACACGCAATGAGCAGTTCTTC. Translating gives CASSLPSSGGTRNEQFF.

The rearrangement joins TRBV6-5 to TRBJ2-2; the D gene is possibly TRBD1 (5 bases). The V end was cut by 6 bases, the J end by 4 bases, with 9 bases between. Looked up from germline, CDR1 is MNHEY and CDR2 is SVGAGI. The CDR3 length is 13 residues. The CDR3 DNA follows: TGTGCCAGCAGACAGCAGGGCACCGGGGAGCTGTTTTTT. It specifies CASRQQGTGELFF.

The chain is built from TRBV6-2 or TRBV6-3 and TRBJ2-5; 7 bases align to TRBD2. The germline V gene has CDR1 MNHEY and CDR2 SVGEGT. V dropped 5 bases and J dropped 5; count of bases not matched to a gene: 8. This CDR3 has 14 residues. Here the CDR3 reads CASSTASGGETQYF. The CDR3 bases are TGTGCCAGCAGTACCGCTAGCGGCGGGGAGACCCAGTACTTC.

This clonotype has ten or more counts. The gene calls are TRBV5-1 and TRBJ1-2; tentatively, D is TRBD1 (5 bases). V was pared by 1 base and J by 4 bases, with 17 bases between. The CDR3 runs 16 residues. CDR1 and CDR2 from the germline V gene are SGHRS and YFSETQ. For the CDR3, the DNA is TGCGCCAGCAGCTTGTCGGCGGACAAGGGGCCCTATGGCTACACCTTC. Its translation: CASSLSADKGPYGYTF. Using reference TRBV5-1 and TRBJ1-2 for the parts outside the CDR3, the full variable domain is KAGVTQTPRYLIKTRGQQVTLSCSPISGHRSVSWYQQTPGQGLQFLFEYFSETQRNKGNFPGRFSGRQFSNSRSEMNVSTLELGDSALYLCASSLSADKGPYGYTFGSGTRLTVV.

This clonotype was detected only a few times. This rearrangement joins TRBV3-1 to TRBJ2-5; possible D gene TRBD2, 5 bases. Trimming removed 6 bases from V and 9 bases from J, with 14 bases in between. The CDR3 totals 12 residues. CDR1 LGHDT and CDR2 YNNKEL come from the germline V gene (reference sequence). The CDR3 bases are TGTGCCAGCAGTCACCGAACGGACTCCCAGTACTTC. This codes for CASSHRTDSQYF.

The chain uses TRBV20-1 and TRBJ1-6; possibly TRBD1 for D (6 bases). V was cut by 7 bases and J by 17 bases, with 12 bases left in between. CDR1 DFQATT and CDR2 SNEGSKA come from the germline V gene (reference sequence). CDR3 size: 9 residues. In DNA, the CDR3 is TGCAGTGTGGGTGGGACATTCCACTTT. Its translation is CSVGGTFHF.

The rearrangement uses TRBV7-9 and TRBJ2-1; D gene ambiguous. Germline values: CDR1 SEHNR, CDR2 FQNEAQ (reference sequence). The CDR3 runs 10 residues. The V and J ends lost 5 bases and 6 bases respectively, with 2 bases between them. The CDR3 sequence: CASSINEQFF. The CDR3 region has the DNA TGTGCCAGCAGCATCAATGAGCAGTTCTTC.

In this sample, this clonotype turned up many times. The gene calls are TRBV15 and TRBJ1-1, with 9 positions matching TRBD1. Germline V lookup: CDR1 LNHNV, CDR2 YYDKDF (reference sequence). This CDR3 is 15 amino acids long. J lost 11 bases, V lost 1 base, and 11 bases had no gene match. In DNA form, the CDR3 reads TGTGCCACCAGCAGAGGGGGGTCCCCGGGACAGGGTGCTTTCTTT. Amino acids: CATSRGGSPGQGAFF. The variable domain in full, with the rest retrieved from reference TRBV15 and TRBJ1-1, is DAMVIQNPRYQVTQFGKPVTLSCSQTLNHNVMYWYQQKSSQAPKLLFHYYDKDFNNEADTPDNFQSRRPNTSFCFLDIRSPGLGDTAMYLCATSRGGSPGQGAFFGQGTRLTVV.

CDR3 sequence: CASSVLTSGDNEQFF. In nucleotides, the CDR3 is TGTGCCAGCAGCGTATTGACTAGCGGGGACAATGAGCAGTTCTTC. This chain joins TRBV9 and TRBJ2-1; 11 positions match TRBD2. CDR1 is SGDLS and CDR2 is YYNGEE in the germline V gene. V was clipped by 1 base and J by 5 bases; unmatched bases: 2. The CDR3 has 15 residues.

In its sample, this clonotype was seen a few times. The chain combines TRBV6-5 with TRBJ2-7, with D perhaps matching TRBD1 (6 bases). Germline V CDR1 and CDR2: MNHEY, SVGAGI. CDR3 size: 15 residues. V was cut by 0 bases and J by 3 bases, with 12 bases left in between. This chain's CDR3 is CASSYSGDTRYEQYF. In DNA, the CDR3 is TGTGCCAGCAGTTACTCTGGGGACACTCGCTACGAGCAGTACTTC.

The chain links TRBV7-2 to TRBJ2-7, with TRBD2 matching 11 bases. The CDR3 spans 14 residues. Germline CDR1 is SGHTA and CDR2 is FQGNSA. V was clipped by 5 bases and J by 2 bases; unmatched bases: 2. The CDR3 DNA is TGTGCCAGCAGCCCTAGCGGGGGGCCCTACGAGCAGTACTTC. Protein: CASSPSGGPYEQYF.

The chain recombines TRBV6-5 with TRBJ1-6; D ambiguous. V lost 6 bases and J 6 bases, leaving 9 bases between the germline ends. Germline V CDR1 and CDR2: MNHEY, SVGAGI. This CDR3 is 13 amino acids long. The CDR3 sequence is CASSNGFNSPLHF. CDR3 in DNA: TGTGCCAGCAGCAACGGGTTTAATTCACCCCTCCACTTT.

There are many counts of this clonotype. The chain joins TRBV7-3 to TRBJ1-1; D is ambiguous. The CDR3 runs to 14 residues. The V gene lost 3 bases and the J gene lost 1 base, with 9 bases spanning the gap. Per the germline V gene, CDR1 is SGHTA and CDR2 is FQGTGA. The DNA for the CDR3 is TGTGCCAGCAGCTTGAGTTACCGGAACACTGAAGCTTTCTTT. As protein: CASSLSYRNTEAFF.

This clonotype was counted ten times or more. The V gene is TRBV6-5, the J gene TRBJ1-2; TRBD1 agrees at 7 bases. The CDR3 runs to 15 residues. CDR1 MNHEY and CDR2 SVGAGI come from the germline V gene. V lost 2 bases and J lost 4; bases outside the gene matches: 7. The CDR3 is CASSYTKGQLYGYTF. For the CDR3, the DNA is TGTGCCAGCAGTTACACAAAGGGACAGCTCTATGGCTACACCTTC.